A selection of T cell receptor beta chains follows, all from one sample in a study of T cell repertoires in cytomegalovirus infection. No antigen has been assigned to these receptors. TCRdb itself ran the reads through MiXCR, one entry per CDR3 protein. Here the sample spans around 770,000 distinct CDR3 sequences, under 35% being singletons. The sample consisted of cultured CD8+ T cells from PBMCs, taken from culture after CMV antigen stimulation. The receptors derive from a human donor in good health (CMV status not recorded). Some clones in this sample may be carry-over from other donors' samples. Both conserved end residues are part of each CDR3.

j_call v_call cdr3_aa
TRBJ2-7 TRBV20-1 CSARGLGTFYEQYF
TRBJ1-1 TRBV29-1 CSVVPGQASEAFF
TRBJ1-1 TRBV28 CASSPTGGNAEAFF
TRBJ1-5 TRBV2 CASRAGTGGNQPQHF
TRBJ2-2 TRBV11-2 CASSSRGRVNTGELFF
TRBJ2-5 TRBV9 CASSVVDGTQETQYF
TRBJ1-1 TRBV27 CASSPGTSRAEAFF
TRBJ1-1 TRBV28 CASSGQGTEAFF
TRBJ2-5 TRBV12-3/TRBV12-4 CASSGGDSDGIGSQETQYF
TRBJ2-5 TRBV6-5 CASSSPRDRGTQETQYF
TRBJ1-1 TRBV19 CASSETRGARTEAFF
TRBJ2-5 TRBV4-1 CASRPRLERGGRETQYF
TRBJ1-5 TRBV6-2/TRBV6-3 CASSYWGTDQPQHF
TRBJ1-2 TRBV6-2/TRBV6-3 CASSSGQGPGGYTF
TRBJ2-4 TRBV19 CASSIDHGGLAKNIQYF
TRBJ1-3 TRBV7-6 CASSLDDRGNTIYF
TRBJ2-3 TRBV12-3/TRBV12-4 CASSLIRDPDTQYF
TRBJ1-6 TRBV6-5 CASSSGQGNFSPLHF
TRBJ1-2 TRBV7-9 CASSNRDSGFSGGYTF
TRBJ1-3 TRBV7-9 CASSLRNSGNTIYF